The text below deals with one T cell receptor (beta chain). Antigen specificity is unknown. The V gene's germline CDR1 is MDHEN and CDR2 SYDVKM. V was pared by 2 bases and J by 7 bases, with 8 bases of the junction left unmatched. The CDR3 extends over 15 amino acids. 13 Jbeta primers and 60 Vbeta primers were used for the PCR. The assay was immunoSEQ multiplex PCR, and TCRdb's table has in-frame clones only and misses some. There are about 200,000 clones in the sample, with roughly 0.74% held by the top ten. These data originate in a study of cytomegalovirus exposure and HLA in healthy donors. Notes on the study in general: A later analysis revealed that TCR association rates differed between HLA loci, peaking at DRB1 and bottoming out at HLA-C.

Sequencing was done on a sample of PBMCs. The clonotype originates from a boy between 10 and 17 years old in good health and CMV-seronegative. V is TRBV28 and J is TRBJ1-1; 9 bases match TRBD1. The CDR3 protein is CASSLQTGGANEAFF. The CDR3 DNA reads TGTGCCAGCAGTTTACAAACAGGGGGCGCGAATGAAGCTTTCTTT.